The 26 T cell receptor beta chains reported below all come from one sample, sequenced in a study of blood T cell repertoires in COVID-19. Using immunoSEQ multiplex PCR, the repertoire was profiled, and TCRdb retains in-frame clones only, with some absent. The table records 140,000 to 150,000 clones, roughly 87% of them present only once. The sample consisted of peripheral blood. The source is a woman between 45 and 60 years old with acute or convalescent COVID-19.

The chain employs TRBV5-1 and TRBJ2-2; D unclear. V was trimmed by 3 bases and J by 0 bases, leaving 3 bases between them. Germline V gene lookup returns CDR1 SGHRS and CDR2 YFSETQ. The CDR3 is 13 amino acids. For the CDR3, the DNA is TGCGCCAGCAGCTACTCGAACACCGGGGAGCTGTTTTTT. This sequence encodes CASSYSNTGELFF.

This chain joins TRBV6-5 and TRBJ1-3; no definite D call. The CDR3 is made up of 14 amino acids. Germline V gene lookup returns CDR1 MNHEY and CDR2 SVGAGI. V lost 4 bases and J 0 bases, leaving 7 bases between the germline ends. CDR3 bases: TGTGCCAGCAGTTCGACATACTCTGGAAACACCATATATTTT. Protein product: CASSSTYSGNTIYF.

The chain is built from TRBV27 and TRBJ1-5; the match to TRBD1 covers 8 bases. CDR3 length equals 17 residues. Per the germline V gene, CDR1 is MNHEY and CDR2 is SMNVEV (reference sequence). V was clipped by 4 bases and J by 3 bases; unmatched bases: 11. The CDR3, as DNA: TGTGCCAGCAGTTCACCTCCGGGACAGGAGTTCAATCAGCCCCAGCATTTT. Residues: CASSSPPGQEFNQPQHF.

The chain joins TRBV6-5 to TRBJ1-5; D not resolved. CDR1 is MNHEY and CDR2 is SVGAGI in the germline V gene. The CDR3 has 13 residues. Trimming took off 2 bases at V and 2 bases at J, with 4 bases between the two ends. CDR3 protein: CASSYQGNQPQHF. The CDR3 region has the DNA TGTGCCAGCAGTTACCAGGGCAATCAGCCCCAGCATTTT.

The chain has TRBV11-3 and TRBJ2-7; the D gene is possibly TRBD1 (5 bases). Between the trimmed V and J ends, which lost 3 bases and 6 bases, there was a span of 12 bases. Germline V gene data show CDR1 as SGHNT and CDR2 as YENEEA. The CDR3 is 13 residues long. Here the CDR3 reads CASSLNGAAEQYF. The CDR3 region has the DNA TGTGCCAGCAGCTTGAATGGGGCAGCCGAGCAGTACTTC.

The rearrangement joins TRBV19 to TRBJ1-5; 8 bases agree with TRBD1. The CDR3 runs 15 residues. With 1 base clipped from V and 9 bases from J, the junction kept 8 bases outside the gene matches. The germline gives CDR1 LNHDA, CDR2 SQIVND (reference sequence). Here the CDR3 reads CASSIVRDRTRPQHF. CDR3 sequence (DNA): TGTGCCAGTAGTATAGTAAGGGACAGGACTCGGCCCCAGCATTTT.

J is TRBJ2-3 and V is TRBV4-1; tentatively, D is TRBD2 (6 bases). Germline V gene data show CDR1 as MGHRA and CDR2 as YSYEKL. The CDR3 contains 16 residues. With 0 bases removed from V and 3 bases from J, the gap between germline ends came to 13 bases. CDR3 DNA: TGCGCCAGCAGCCAAGATATGGGCCGGGGGACAGATACGCAGTATTTT. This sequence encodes CASSQDMGRGTDTQYF.

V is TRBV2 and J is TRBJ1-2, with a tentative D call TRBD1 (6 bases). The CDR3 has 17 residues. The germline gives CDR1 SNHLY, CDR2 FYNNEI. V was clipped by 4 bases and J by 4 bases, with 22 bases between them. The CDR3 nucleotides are TGTGCCAGCAGTGCTACCGGGACACCTTCGATCCGCTATGGCTACACCTTC. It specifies CASSATGTPSIRYGYTF.

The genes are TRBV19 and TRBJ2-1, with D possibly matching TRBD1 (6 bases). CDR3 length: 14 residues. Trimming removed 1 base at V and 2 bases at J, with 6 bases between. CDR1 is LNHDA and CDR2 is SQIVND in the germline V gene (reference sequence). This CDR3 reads CASSIAGAYNEQFF. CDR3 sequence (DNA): TGTGCCAGTAGTATAGCAGGGGCCTACAATGAGCAGTTCTTC. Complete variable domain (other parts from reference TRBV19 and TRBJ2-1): DGGITQSPKYLFRKEGQNVTLSCEQNLNHDAMYWYRQDPGQGLRLIYYSQIVNDFQKGDIAEGYSVSREKKESFPLTVTSAQKNPTAFYLCASSIAGAYNEQFFGPGTRLTVL.

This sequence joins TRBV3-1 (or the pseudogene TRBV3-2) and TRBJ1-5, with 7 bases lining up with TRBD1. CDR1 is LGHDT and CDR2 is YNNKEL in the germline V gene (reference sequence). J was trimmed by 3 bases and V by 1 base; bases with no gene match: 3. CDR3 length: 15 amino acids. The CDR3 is CASSQGQGYNQPQHF. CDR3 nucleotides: TGTGCCAGCAGCCAAGGACAGGGATACAATCAGCCCCAGCATTTT.

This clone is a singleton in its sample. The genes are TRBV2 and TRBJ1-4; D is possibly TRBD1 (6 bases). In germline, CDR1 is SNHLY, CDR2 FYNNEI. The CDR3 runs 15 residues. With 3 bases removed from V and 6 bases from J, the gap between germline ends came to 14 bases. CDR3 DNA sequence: TGTGCCAGCAGTGACCGAGGAGAGGGGGATGAAAAACTGTTTTTT. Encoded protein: CASSDRGEGDEKLFF.

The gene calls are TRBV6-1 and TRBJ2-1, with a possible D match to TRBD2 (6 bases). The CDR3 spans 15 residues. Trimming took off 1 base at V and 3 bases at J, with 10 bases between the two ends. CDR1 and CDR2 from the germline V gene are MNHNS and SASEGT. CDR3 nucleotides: TGTGCCAGCAGTGAAGGGGGGGTGGACTACAATGAGCAGTTCTTC. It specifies CASSEGGVDYNEQFF.

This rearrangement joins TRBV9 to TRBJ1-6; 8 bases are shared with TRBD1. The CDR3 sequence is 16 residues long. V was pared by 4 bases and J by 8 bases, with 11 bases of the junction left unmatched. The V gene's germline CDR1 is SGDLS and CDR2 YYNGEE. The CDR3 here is CASSPRGGQVYSPLHF. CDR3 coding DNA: TGTGCCAGCAGCCCGAGGGGGGGACAGGTTTATTCACCCCTCCACTTT.

In nucleotides, the CDR3 is TGTGCCAGCAGCTCTCGTCCAGCGGGAGGTGTATCCTACAATGAGCAGTTCTTC. Protein product: CASSSRPAGGVSYNEQFF. The V and J genes are TRBV7-2 and TRBJ2-1; 9 bases are a match to TRBD2. The CDR3 extends over 18 amino acids. The ends lost 4 bases at V and 1 base at J; junction bases unmatched: 11. The germline CDR1 and CDR2 sequences are SGHTA and FQGNSA.

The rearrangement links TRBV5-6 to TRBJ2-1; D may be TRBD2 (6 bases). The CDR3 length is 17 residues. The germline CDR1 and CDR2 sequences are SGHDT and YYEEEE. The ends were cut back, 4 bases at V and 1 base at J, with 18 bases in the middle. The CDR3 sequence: CASSPGGLRDSYNEQFF. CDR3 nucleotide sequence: TGTGCCAGCAGCCCCGGGGGACTGCGAGATTCCTACAATGAGCAGTTCTTC.

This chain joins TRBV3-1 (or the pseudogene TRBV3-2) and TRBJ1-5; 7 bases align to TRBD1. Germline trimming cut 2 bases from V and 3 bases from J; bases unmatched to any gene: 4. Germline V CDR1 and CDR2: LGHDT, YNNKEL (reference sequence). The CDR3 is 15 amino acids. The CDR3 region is CASSQMTGPNQPQHF. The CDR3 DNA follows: TGTGCCAGCAGCCAAATGACAGGGCCCAATCAGCCCCAGCATTTT.

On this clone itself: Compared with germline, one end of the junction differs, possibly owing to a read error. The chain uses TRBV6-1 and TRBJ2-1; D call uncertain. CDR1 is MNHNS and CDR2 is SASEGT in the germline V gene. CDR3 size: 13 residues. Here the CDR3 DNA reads TGTGCCAGCAGTGAAGCCAAGTACACTGAGCAGTTCTTC. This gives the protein CASSEAKYTEQFF.

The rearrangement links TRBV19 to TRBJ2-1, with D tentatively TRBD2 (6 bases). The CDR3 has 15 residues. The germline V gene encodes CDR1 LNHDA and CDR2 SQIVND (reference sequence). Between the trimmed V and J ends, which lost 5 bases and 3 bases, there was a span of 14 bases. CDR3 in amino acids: CASSVGGVHYNEQFF. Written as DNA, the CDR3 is TGTGCCAGTAGTGTCGGAGGGGTCCACTACAATGAGCAGTTCTTC. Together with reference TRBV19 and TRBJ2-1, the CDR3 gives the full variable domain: DGGITQSPKYLFRKEGQNVTLSCEQNLNHDAMYWYRQDPGQGLRLIYYSQIVNDFQKGDIAEGYSVSREKKESFPLTVTSAQKNPTAFYLCASSVGGVHYNEQFFGPGTRLTVL.

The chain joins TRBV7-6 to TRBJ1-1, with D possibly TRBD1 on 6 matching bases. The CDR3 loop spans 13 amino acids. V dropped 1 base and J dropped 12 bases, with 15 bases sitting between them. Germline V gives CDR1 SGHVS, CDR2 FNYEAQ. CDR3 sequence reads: CASSLVKGGVPFF. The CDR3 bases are TGTGCCAGCAGCTTAGTAAAGGGGGGGGTGCCTTTCTTT.

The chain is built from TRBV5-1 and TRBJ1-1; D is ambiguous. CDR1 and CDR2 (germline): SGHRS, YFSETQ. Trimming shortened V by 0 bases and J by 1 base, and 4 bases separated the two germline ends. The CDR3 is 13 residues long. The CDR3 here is CASSLARNTEAFF. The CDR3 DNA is TGCGCCAGCAGCTTGGCCAGGAACACTGAAGCTTTCTTT.

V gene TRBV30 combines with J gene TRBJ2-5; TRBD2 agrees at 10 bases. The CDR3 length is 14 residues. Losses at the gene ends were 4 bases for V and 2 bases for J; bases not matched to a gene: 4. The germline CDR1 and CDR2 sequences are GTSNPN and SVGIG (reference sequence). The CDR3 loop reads CAWTASGSQETQYF. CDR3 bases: TGTGCCTGGACAGCTAGCGGGAGTCAAGAGACCCAGTACTTC.

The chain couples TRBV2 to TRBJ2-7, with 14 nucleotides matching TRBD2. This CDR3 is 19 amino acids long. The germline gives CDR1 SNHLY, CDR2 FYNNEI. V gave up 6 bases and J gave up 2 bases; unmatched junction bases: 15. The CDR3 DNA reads TGTGCCAGCAGCCGACCGCGCGGACTAGCGGGAGGAGGCACCTACGAGCAGTACTTC. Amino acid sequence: CASSRPRGLAGGGTYEQYF.

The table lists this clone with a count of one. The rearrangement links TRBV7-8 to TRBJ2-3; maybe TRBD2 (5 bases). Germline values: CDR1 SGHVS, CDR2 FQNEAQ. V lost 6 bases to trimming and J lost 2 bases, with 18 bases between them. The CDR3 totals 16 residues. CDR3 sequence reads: CASSSGTTTSTDTQYF. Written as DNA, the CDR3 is TGTGCCAGCAGTTCGGGTACGACTACATCCACAGATACGCAGTATTTT.

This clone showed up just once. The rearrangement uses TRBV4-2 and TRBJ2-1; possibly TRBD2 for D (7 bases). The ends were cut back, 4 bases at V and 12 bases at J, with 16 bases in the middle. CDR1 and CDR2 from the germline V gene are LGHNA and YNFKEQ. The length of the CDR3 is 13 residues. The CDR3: CASSPLGRTAQFF. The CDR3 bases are TGTGCCAGCAGCCCCCTCGGGAGGACAGCGCAGTTCTTC.

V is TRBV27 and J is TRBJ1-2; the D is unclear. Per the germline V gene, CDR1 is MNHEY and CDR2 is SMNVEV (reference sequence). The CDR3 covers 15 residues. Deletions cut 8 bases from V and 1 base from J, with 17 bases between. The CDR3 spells CASSGRNFLNYGYTF. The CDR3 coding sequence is TGTGCCAGCTCTGGGAGGAACTTCCTTAACTATGGCTACACCTTC.

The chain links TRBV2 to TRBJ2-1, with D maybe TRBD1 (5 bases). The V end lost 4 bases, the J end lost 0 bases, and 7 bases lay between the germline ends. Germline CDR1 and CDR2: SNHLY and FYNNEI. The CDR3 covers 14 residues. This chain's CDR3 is CASSGDSSYNEQFF. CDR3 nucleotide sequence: TGTGCCAGCAGTGGTGACAGCTCCTACAATGAGCAGTTCTTC.